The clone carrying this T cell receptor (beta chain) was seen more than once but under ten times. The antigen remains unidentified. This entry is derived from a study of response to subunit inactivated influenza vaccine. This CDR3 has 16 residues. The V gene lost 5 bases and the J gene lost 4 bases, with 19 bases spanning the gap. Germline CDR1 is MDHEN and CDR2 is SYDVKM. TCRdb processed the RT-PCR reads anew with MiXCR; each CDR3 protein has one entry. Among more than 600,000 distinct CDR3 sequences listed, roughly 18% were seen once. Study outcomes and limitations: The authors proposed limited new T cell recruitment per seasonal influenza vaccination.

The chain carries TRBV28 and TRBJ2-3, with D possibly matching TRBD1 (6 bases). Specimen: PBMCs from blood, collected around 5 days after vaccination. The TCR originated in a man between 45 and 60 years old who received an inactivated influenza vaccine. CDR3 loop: CASSPARGRGPDTQYF. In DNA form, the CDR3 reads TGTGCCAGCAGTCCCGCGCGCGGCAGGGGCCCAGATACGCAGTATTTT.